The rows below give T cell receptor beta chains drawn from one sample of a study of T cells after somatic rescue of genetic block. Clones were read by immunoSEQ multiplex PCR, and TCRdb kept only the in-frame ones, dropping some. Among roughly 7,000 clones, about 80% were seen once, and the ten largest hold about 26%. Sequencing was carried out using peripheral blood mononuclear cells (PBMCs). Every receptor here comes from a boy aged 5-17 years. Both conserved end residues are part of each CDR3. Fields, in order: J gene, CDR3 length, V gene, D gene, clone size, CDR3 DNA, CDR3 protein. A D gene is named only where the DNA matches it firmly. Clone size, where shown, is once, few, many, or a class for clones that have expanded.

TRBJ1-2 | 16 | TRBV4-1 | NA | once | TGCGCCAGCAGCCACCGCGGCCCCTATCCCCATATCGGCTACACCTTC | CASSHRGPYPHIGYTF
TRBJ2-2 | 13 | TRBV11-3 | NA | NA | TGTGCCAGCAGCAAAAAACGGGTCGGGGAGCTGTTTTTT | CASSKKRVGELFF
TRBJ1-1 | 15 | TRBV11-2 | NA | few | TGTGCCAGCACCTATATGGGGGGCAGAGCCACTGAAGCTTTCTTT | CASTYMGGRATEAFF
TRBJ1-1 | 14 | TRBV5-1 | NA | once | TGCGCCAGCAGTCGTAGGGATTTCAACACTGAAGCTTTCTTT | CASSRRDFNTEAFF
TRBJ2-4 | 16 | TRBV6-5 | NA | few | TGTGCCAGCAGTTACGACCCCGTAGGGCCAAAACGAATTCAGTACTTC | CASSYDPVGPKRIQYF
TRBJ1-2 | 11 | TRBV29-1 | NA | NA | TGCATCATCCTAGGCACAGGGGGCTACACCTTC | CIILGTGGYTF
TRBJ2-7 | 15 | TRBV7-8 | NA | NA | TGTGCCAGCAGCCCCCCCCGTCAGAGCTCCTACGAGCAGTACTTC | CASSPPRQSSYEQYF
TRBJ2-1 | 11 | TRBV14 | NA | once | TGTGCCAGCAGCCGCATGGGTGAGCAGTTCTTC | CASSRMGEQFF
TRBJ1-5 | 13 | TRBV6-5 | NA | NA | TGTGCCAGCAGTCCCACGTTCCATCAGCCCCAGCATTTT | CASSPTFHQPQHF
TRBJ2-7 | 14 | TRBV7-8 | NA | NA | TGTGCCAGCAGCTTAGTTGTTGACAGACACGAGCAGTACTTC | CASSLVVDRHEQYF
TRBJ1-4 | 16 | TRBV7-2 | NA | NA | TGTGCCAGCAGCAGCCGGGGCGACTCGTCGAATGAAAAACTGTTTTTT | CASSSRGDSSNEKLFF
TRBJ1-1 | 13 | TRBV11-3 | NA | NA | TGTGCCAGCAGCTTAGGGGGGCCCACTGAAGCTTTCTTT | CASSLGGPTEAFF
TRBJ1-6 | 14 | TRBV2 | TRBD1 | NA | TGTGCCAGCACCCGGGACAGGCAGAATTCACCCCTCCACTTT | CASTRDRQNSPLHF
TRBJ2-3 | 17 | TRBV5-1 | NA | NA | TGCGCCAGCAGCCTGGACCTAGGGGGGGCCGCCACAGATACGCAGTATTTT | CASSLDLGGAATDTQYF
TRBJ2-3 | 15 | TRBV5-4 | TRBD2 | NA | TGTGCCAGCAGCTTGAAGGGAGGGACTACAGATACGCAGTATTTT | CASSLKGGTTDTQYF
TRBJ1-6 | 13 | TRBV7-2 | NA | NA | TGTGCCAGCAGCTCAGGGCGAGGTTCACCCCTCCACTTT | CASSSGRGSPLHF
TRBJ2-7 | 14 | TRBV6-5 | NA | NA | TGTGCCAGCAGTTACTTGGCAGGAATGTACGAGCAGTACTTC | CASSYLAGMYEQYF
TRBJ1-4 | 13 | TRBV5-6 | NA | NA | TGTGCCAGCAGCTTGTACAGAAATGAAAAACTGTTTTTT | CASSLYRNEKLFF
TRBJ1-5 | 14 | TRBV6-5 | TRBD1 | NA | TGTGCCAGCAGACTCCGACAGGGGAATCAGCCCCAGCATTTT | CASRLRQGNQPQHF
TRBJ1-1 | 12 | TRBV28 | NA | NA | TGTGCCAGCAGTTCCCAGGGCCATGAAGCTTTCTTT | CASSSQGHEAFF
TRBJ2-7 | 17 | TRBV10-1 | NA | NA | TGCGCCAGCAGTGTCGGCCGAATGATCCTTTGGGGGGTCGAGCAGTACTTC | CASSVGRMILWGVEQYF
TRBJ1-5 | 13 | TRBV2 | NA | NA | TGTGCCAGCAGTGAAGTCGGTAATCAGCCCCAGCATTTT | CASSEVGNQPQHF
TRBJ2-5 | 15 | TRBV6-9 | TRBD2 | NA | TGTGCCAGCAGTCCCCTAGCGGGGCTTCAAGAGACCCAGTACTTC | CASSPLAGLQETQYF
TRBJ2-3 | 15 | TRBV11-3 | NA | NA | TGTGCCAGCAGCATCATGTCGGGGGGCGCAGATACGCAGTATTTT | CASSIMSGGADTQYF
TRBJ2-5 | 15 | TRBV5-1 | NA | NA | TGCGCCAGCAGCTTGCAAGGGGGTTTCGGAGAGACCCAGTACTTC | CASSLQGGFGETQYF
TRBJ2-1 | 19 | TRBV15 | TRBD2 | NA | TGTGCCACCAGCAGTGTGGTGGTTGCGGGAGGGCCTGTATACAATGAGCAGTTCTTC | CATSSVVVAGGPVYNEQFF
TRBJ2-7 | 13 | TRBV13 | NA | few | TGTGCCAGCAGCTTAGGGAGCTCCTACGAGCAGTACTTC | CASSLGSSYEQYF
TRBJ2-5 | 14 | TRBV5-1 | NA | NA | TGCGCCAGCAGCTTGGAGTCGCGGCAAGAGACCCAGTACTTC | CASSLESRQETQYF
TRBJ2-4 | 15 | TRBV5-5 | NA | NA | TGTGCCAGCAGCGGCGGGCGTTTATCCAAAAACATTCAGTACTTC | CASSGGRLSKNIQYF
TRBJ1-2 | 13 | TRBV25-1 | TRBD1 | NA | TGTGCCAGCAGTCAGACAGGGAACTATGGCTACACCTTC | CASSQTGNYGYTF
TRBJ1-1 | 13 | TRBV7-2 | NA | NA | TGTGCCAGCAGCCAACCCGGGGTGGGGAAGGCTTTCTTT | CASSQPGVGKAFF
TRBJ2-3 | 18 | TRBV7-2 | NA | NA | TGTGCCAGCAGCCCTAGGGGCGGACTGCTCTCTAGCACAGATACGCAGTATTTT | CASSPRGGLLSSTDTQYF
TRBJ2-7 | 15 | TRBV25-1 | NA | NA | TGTGCCAGCAGTGTGGGACGGAAAAGCTCCTACGAGCAGTACTTC | CASSVGRKSSYEQYF
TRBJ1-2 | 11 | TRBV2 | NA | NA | TGTGCCAGCAGTGAGGGTTATGGCTACACCTTC | CASSEGYGYTF
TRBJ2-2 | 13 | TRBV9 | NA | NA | TGTGCCAGCAGCGTAGGGGACCCCGGGGAGCTGTTTTTT | CASSVGDPGELFF
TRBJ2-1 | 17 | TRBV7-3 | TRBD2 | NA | TGTGCCAGCAGCCCTGGGACTAGCGGGCGATACTACAATGAGCAGTTCTTC | CASSPGTSGRYYNEQFF
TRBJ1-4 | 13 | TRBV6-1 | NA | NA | TGTGCCAGCAGTGAAGGGACAATGGAAAAACTGTTTTTT | CASSEGTMEKLFF
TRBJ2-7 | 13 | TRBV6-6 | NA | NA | TGTGCCAGCAGTTCCGGGATTGCCTACGAGCAGTACTTC | CASSSGIAYEQYF
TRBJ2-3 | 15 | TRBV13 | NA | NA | TGTGCCAGCAGCTTAAGGCGGAGTGGCACAGATACGCAGTATTTT | CASSLRRSGTDTQYF
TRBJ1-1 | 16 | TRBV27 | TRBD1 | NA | TGTGCCAGCATGTCATCCCACCAGGGGGCAAACACTGAAGCTTTCTTT | CASMSSHQGANTEAFF
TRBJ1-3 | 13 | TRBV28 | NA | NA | TGTGCCAGCAGTCTCAGCTCTGGAAACACCATATATTTT | CASSLSSGNTIYF
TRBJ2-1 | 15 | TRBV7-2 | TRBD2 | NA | TGTGCCAGCACCCCCCGCGGGGGGGCCATAAATGAGCAGTTCTTC | CASTPRGGAINEQFF
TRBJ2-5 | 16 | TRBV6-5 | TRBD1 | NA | TGTGCCAGCAGTTACACCCGGGACAGGGGGGGGGAGACCCAGTACTTC | CASSYTRDRGGETQYF
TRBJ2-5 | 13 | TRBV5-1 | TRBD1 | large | TGCGCCAGCAGAGGACAGGAACAAGAGACCCAGTACTTC | CASRGQEQETQYF
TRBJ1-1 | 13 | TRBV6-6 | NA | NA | TGTGCCATACTCTTAGCCGGGACCACTGAAGCTTTCTTT | CAILLAGTTEAFF